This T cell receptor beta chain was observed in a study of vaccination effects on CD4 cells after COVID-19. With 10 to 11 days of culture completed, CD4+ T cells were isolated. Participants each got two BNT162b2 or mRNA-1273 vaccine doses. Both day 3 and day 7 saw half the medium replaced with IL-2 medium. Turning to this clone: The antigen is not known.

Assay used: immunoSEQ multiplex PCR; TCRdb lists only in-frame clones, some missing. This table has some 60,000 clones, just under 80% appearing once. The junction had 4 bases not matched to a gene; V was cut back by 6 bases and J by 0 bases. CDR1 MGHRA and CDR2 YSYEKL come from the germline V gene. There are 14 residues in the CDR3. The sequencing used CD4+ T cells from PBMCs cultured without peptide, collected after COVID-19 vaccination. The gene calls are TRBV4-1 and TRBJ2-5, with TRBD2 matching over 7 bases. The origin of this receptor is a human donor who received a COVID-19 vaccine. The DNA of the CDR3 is TGCGCCAGCAGTAGCGCGGGGGACCAAGAGACCCAGTACTTC. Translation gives CASSSAGDQETQYF.